The rows below give T cell receptor beta chains drawn from one sample of a study of cytomegalovirus exposure and HLA in healthy donors. Some clones are missing from TCRdb's copy, which holds only in-frame ones; the method was immunoSEQ multiplex PCR. Found here are about 120,000 clones, 80% of them singletons; the top ten hold about 3.3%. The sample comprised PBMCs. Receptors originate from a male donor in good health and CMV-seronegative. Both conserved end residues are part of each CDR3. Fields, in order: clone size, V gene, J gene, D gene, CDR3 DNA, CDR3 protein. The D gene is left open where the match is weak. Clone size is not always given. Where it is, it says once, few, many or a class for expanded clones.

size: NA
V: TRBV5-1
J: TRBJ1-6
D: NA
DNA: TGCGCCAGCAGCGCCACGGGGGGGCCCCTCCACTTT
CDR3: CASSATGGPLHF

size: NA
V: TRBV6-1
J: TRBJ1-4
D: NA
DNA: TGTGCCAGCACCCGGGAGGGGACCCATGAAAAACTGTTTTTT
CDR3: CASTREGTHEKLFF

size: NA
V: TRBV2
J: TRBJ2-1
D: NA
DNA: TGTGCCAGCCTCGGCGGCGGGTTCTACAATGAGCAGTTCTTC
CDR3: CASLGGGFYNEQFF

size: NA
V: TRBV5-1
J: TRBJ1-2
D: NA
DNA: TGCGCCAGCAGCTTAGGAGAGTTTAACTATGGCTACACCTTC
CDR3: CASSLGEFNYGYTF

size: NA
V: TRBV4-2
J: TRBJ2-3
D: TRBD2
DNA: TGTGCCAGCAGCCAAGATAAGCTAGCGGGAGGACTGGATACGCAGTATTTT
CDR3: CASSQDKLAGGLDTQYF

size: few
V: TRBV25-1
J: TRBJ1-1
D: NA
DNA: TGTGCCAGCAGTGACCCTAATATTGGGGGGGCAGCGAACACTGAAGCTTTCTTT
CDR3: CASSDPNIGGAANTEAFF

size: NA
V: TRBV9
J: TRBJ2-5
D: TRBD2
DNA: TGTGCCAGCAGTTCGGGACTAGCGGGAGCGAAAGAGACCCAGTACTTC
CDR3: CASSSGLAGAKETQYF

size: NA
V: TRBV30
J: TRBJ2-7
D: NA
DNA: TGTGCCTGGAGAAGGGGGTACGAGCAGTACTTC
CDR3: CAWRRGYEQYF

size: once
V: TRBV2
J: TRBJ2-7
D: TRBD1
DNA: TGTGCCAGCGCTATTCCGGGACAGGCATCCTACGAGCAGTACTTC
CDR3: CASAIPGQASYEQYF

size: NA
V: TRBV10-3
J: TRBJ1-2
D: NA
DNA: TGTGCCACCACAAAGGGGGGGGATAACTATGGCTACACCTTC
CDR3: CATTKGGDNYGYTF

size: NA
V: TRBV19
J: TRBJ2-2
D: NA
DNA: TGTGCCAGTAGTATGAGGGAACTAGTTGATGTCACCGGGGAGCTGTTTTTT
CDR3: CASSMRELVDVTGELFF

size: NA
V: TRBV9
J: TRBJ1-2
D: NA
DNA: TGTGCCAGCAGCCCCCGGGCGGGCGCCCCGTTGAACCATGGCTACACCTTC
CDR3: CASSPRAGAPLNHGYTF

size: NA
V: TRBV11-2
J: TRBJ2-1
D: TRBD2
DNA: TGTGCCAGCAGCTTAGGGGCGGGAGGATACGCTGAGCAGTTCTTC
CDR3: CASSLGAGGYAEQFF

size: NA
V: TRBV6-1
J: TRBJ2-5
D: TRBD2
DNA: TGTGCCAGCAGGAGGACTAGCGGGACCCAAGAGACCCAGTACTTC
CDR3: CASRRTSGTQETQYF

size: few
V: TRBV5-6
J: TRBJ1-4
D: TRBD1
DNA: TGTGCCAGCAGCTTGGTGGCAGGGGGCACTGAAAAACTGTTTTTT
CDR3: CASSLVAGGTEKLFF

size: NA
V: TRBV27
J: TRBJ1-5
D: NA
DNA: TGTGCCAGCAGTTTATTCCGCGATCCCAATCAGCCCCAGCATTTT
CDR3: CASSLFRDPNQPQHF

size: NA
V: TRBV5-1
J: TRBJ2-6
D: TRBD1
DNA: TGCGCCAGCAGCTTAACGGGACAGGGTGTTGGGGCCAACGTCCTGACTTTC
CDR3: CASSLTGQGVGANVLTF

size: NA
V: TRBV12-5
J: TRBJ1-1
D: NA
DNA: TGTGCTAGTGGTTTGTTCACAGGTCTGGATGAAGCTTTCTTT
CDR3: CASGLFTGLDEAFF

size: NA
V: TRBV23-1
J: TRBJ1-1
D: NA
DNA: TGCGCCAGCAGTCAAGTTTGTCAGGGGATTAAGAACACTGAAGCTTTCTTT
CDR3: CASSQVCQGIKNTEAFF

size: NA
V: TRBV5-1
J: TRBJ2-7
D: TRBD2
DNA: TGCGCCAGCAGGGAGCGGGAAAGCTCCTACGAGCAGTACTTC
CDR3: CASRERESSYEQYF

size: NA
V: TRBV7-2
J: TRBJ1-2
D: NA
DNA: TGTGCCAGCAGCTTAGCCAGGACAGTTTCTGCCTTC
CDR3: CASSLARTVSAF

size: NA
V: TRBV4-1
J: TRBJ1-1
D: NA
DNA: TGCGCCAGCAGCCAAGGCCTTCAGGTACCTGAAGCTTTCTTT
CDR3: CASSQGLQVPEAFF

size: few
V: TRBV6-5
J: TRBJ2-1
D: NA
DNA: TGTGCCAGCAGGGCGGGGATACAGGAAGGGGAGCAGTTCTTC
CDR3: CASRAGIQEGEQFF

size: NA
V: TRBV20-1
J: TRBJ2-1
D: NA
DNA: TGCAGTGCTACCCTCGATGAGCAGTTCTTC
CDR3: CSATLDEQFF

size: NA
V: TRBV11-2
J: TRBJ2-7
D: NA
DNA: TGTGCCAGCAGCCACTCGCAGGGAAGAAACGAGCAGTACTTC
CDR3: CASSHSQGRNEQYF

size: NA
V: TRBV7-9
J: TRBJ1-6
D: TRBD1
DNA: TGTTCCAGCAGCTTAATGGGACAGGGTAGCTCACCCCTCCACTTT
CDR3: CSSSLMGQGSSPLHF

size: NA
V: TRBV2
J: TRBJ1-2
D: NA
DNA: TGTGCCAGCGTTGTGGGCCCAGGGAATGGCTACACCTTC
CDR3: CASVVGPGNGYTF

size: NA
V: TRBV7-9
J: TRBJ2-2
D: NA
DNA: TGTGCCAGCAGCTCCGGGGTGGGCACCGGGGAGCTGTTTTTT
CDR3: CASSSGVGTGELFF

size: once
V: TRBV7-6
J: TRBJ2-7
D: TRBD1
DNA: TGTGCCAGCAGCCCGAGGGACAGGGAAAACTTCTACGAGCAGTACTTC
CDR3: CASSPRDRENFYEQYF

size: NA
V: TRBV23-1
J: TRBJ1-4
D: NA
DNA: TGCGCCAGCAGTCAATCATGGCCTATGGAAGAGGGAGAGTGCCGTGCAACTAATGAAAAACTGTTTTTT
CDR3: CASSQSWPMEEGECRATNEKLFF